What follows describes a single T cell receptor (beta chain). PCR primers comprised 60 Vbeta and 13 Jbeta primers. The data were produced by immunoSEQ multiplex PCR, yet TCRdb's version contains in-frame clones alone and is incomplete. Of approximately 260,000 clones in the sample, 80% to 95% were seen once. The data were taken from a study of cytomegalovirus exposure and HLA in healthy donors. Input material: PBMCs. The TCR was taken from a girl aged 2 to 9 in good health and CMV-seronegative.

The CDR3 nucleotides read TGTGCCAGCAGCTCACGAACCGAGGGGGGGACCCATCAGCCCCAGCATTTT. Translation gives CASSSRTEGGTHQPQHF. This chain connects TRBV5-6 to TRBJ1-5; perhaps TRBD1 as D (6 bases). Germline CDR1 is SGHDT and CDR2 is YYEEEE. Deletions cut 3 bases from V and 5 bases from J, with 21 bases between. This CDR3 comprises 17 residues.